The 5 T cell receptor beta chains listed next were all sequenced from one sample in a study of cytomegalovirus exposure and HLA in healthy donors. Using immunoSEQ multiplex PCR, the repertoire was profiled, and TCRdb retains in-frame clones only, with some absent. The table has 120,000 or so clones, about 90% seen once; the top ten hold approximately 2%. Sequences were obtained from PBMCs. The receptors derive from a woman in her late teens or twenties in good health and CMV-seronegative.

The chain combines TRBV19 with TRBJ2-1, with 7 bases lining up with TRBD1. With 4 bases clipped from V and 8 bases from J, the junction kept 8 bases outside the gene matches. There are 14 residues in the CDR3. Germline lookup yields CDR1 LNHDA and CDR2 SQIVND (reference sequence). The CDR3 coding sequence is TGTGCCAGTAGTAGTAGACAGGGAATCTATGAGCAGTTCTTC. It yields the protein CASSSRQGIYEQFF.

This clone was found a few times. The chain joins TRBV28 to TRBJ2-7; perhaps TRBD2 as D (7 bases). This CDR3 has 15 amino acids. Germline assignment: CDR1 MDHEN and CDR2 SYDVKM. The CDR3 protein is CATQVGGPSSYEQYF. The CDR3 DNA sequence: TGTGCAACGCAGGTGGGGGGGCCATCATCCTACGAGCAGTACTTC.

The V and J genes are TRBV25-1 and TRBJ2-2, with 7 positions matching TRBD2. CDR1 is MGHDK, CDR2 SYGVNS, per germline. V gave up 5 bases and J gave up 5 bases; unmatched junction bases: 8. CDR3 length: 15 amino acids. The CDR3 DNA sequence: TGTGCCAGCAGTCCGGGACTACAGTGGACCGGGGAGCTGTTTTTT. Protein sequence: CASSPGLQWTGELFF.

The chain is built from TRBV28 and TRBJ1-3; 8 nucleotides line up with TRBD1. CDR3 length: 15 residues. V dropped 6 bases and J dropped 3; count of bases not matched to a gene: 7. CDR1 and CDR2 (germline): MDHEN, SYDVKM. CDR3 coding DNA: TGTGCCAGCAGGGTCGGACAGGGAGGTGGAAACACCATATATTTT. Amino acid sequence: CASRVGQGGGNTIYF.

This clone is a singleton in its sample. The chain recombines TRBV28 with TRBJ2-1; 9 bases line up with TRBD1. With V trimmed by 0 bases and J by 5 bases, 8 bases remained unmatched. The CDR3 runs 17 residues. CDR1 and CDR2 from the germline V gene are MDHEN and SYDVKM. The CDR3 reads CASSLWAPGQGNNEQFF. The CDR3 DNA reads TGTGCCAGCAGTTTATGGGCCCCGGGACAGGGTAACAATGAGCAGTTCTTC.